This T cell receptor beta chain was sequenced in a study of a mutant IDH1 vaccine in newly diagnosed glioma. The time point is: baseline, week 1 (first vaccination visit). The treatment: pre-vaccination baseline after standard-of-care therapy. The method was immunoSEQ multiplex PCR; TCRdb's version includes in-frame clones alone and lacks a portion of them. The sample gives roughly 70,000 clones, about 86% of which show up once; around 2.9% is in the top ten. The CDR3 is 17 amino acids. The germline V gene encodes CDR1 MDHEN and CDR2 SYDVKM. The J segment lost 8 bases and the V segment lost 1 base, leaving 14 bases of the junction unmatched.

The sequence came from a man aged 30 to 39 with glioma. Sequenced material: PBMCs, taken from a glioma patient treated with radiotherapy, temozolomide or both. The chain employs TRBV28 and TRBJ1-2; 9 bases match TRBD1. CDR3 loop: CASSLSNGATGGRGYTF. The CDR3 DNA reads as TGTGCCAGCAGTTTATCTAACGGGGCGACAGGGGGTAGGGGCTACACCTTC.